Below, 24 T cell receptor beta chains from the same sample are listed, as sequenced in a study of identical twins. TCRdb passed the 5' RACE reads through MiXCR, listing each CDR3 protein once. The sample records 450,000 to 500,000 distinct CDR3 sequences, around an eighth being singletons. The sample was also reused in another study, on yellow fever vaccine responses in identical twins.

Sequencing was carried out using CD4+ T cells sorted from blood. Receptors were obtained from a woman aged 18-29 years in good health.

This clonotype appeared a few times. This rearrangement joins TRBV4-3 to TRBJ1-1; weak D call: TRBD1 (5 bases). From germline, CDR1 is LGHNA and CDR2 YSLEER. The germline V and J ends were trimmed by 0 bases and 4 bases, with 15 bases remaining between them. The CDR3 contains 16 residues. The CDR3, as DNA: TGCGCCAGCAGCCAAGATGTGGGGGGGTTGGGCACTGAAGCTTTCTTT. Protein sequence: CASSQDVGGLGTEAFF.

This clonotype has a count of ten or more. The V call is TRBV20-1, the J call TRBJ1-1, with D possibly TRBD1 on 5 matching bases. V dropped 2 bases and J dropped 1 base, with 5 bases sitting between them. CDR1 is DFQATT and CDR2 is SNEGSKA in the germline V gene (reference sequence). This CDR3 is 12 amino acids long. The CDR3 coding sequence is TGCAGTGCTAGACAGGGGAACACTGAAGCTTTCTTT. Protein: CSARQGNTEAFF.

This clonotype has ten or more counts. The chain has TRBV20-1 and TRBJ2-1; D is possibly TRBD2 (6 bases). Trimming left V 5 bases short and J 0 bases short, with 20 bases between. Per the germline V gene, CDR1 is DFQATT and CDR2 is SNEGSKA (reference sequence). The CDR3 covers 17 residues. For the CDR3, the DNA is TGCAGTGCTTATAGATTGGGACTCACGAGCTCCTACAATGAGCAGTTCTTC. The encoded protein is CSAYRLGLTSSYNEQFF.

DNA for the CDR3: TGTGCCAGCAGCCCACGATCCGCCGGGAAAAACAATGAGCAGTTCTTC. Translating it yields CASSPRSAGKNNEQFF. V and J are TRBV7-2 and TRBJ2-1; D possibly corresponds to TRBD2 (5 bases). The length of the CDR3 is 16 residues. Germline assignment: CDR1 SGHTA and CDR2 FQGNSA. Trimming stripped 5 bases from V and 5 bases from J, with 19 bases between.

A few counts support this clonotype. The rearrangement joins TRBV12-3 or TRBV12-4 to TRBJ2-1, with unresolved D. Trimming cost V 6 bases and J 6 bases, with 18 bases left between them. The CDR3 length is 15 residues. Here the CDR3 DNA reads TGTGCCAGCAGCGCTAACCCTTATATGGTCAATGAGCAGTTCTTC. Amino acids: CASSANPYMVNEQFF.

The chain combines TRBV6-2 or TRBV6-3 with TRBJ2-7; D unresolved. Between the trimmed V and J ends, which lost 5 bases and 0 bases, there was a span of 17 bases. Germline V gives CDR1 MNHEY, CDR2 SVGEGT. This CDR3 has 16 amino acids. DNA for the CDR3: TGTGCCAGCAGTCGGATCTTACGCCTGGCCTCCTACGAGCAGTACTTC. Translation: CASSRILRLASYEQYF.

V and J are TRBV6-1 and TRBJ2-1; 10 bases align to TRBD1. The CDR3 covers 15 residues. The V gene's germline CDR1 is MNHNS and CDR2 SASEGT. After removal of 7 bases from V and 7 bases from J, the junction contained 10 bases not matched to a gene. CDR3 bases: TGTGCCAGCAAAGGACTGGGACAGGGGAGGAATGAGCAGTTCTTC. Translated: CASKGLGQGRNEQFF.

There are many counts of this clonotype. Mismatch with germline at one junction end may stem from a read error. The chain has TRBV28 and TRBJ1-1; possibly TRBD1 for D (5 bases). The CDR3 contains 11 residues. Germline V CDR1 and CDR2: MDHEN, SYDVKM. The CDR3 reads CASSHYPGLLF. The CDR3 coding sequence is TGTGCCAGCAGCCATTATCCGGGACTCCTCTTT.

V gene TRBV7-2 combines with J gene TRBJ2-3; either TRBD1 or TRBD2 may supply D (6 bases each). The V end lost 5 bases, the J end lost 2 bases, and 20 bases lay between the germline ends. Germline CDR1 reads SGHTA; CDR2 reads FQGNSA. This CDR3 is 17 amino acids long. The CDR3, as DNA: TGTGCCAGCAGCCCAGAGGGCGCGGGACAAGTCACAGATACGCAGTATTTT. Residues: CASSPEGAGQVTDTQYF.

This clonotype was seen a handful of times. The chain combines TRBV7-2 with TRBJ2-7; the match to TRBD1 covers 8 bases. CDR3 length: 14 residues. Looked up from germline, CDR1 is SGHTA and CDR2 is FQGNSA. With 5 bases clipped from V and 6 bases from J, the junction kept 9 bases outside the gene matches. CDR3 in DNA: TGTGCCAGCAGCGCTAGGACAGGGTTTGGCGAGCAGTACTTC. It specifies CASSARTGFGEQYF.

In its sample, this clonotype was seen a few times. The chain combines TRBV11-2 with TRBJ1-2; D perhaps matches TRBD1 (6 bases). The V gene lost 5 bases and the J gene lost 4 bases, with 20 bases spanning the gap. CDR3 length: 16 amino acids. Germline values: CDR1 SGHAT, CDR2 FQNNGV. The CDR3 here is CASSPMDRLLLYGYTF. CDR3 nucleotide sequence: TGTGCCAGCAGCCCCATGGACAGACTACTCCTCTATGGCTACACCTTC.

The V gene is TRBV7-2, the J gene TRBJ2-7; D uncertain. V lost 1 base and J lost 3, with 10 bases in between. The CDR3 spans 14 residues. Germline values: CDR1 SGHTA, CDR2 FQGNSA. The CDR3 region is CASSLGQTLYEQYF. In DNA, the CDR3 is TGTGCCAGCAGCTTAGGTCAGACACTCTACGAGCAGTACTTC.

This clonotype has a handful of counts. J is TRBJ2-3 and V is TRBV3-1; TRBD2 is a possible D gene (6 bases). The CDR3 extends over 15 amino acids. V lost 3 bases and J 3 bases, leaving 13 bases between the germline ends. Germline V CDR1 and CDR2: LGHDT, YNNKEL (reference sequence). The CDR3 region has the DNA TGTGCCAGCAGCCATACCGGGAGCCCGACAGATACGCAGTATTTT. Translation: CASSHTGSPTDTQYF.

This rearrangement joins TRBV20-1 to TRBJ2-7; D not resolved. The V gene's germline CDR1 is DFQATT and CDR2 SNEGSKA (reference sequence). CDR3 length equals 11 residues. Deletions cut 0 bases from V and 5 bases from J, with 5 bases between. The CDR3, as DNA: TGCAGTGCTAGAGATCAAAACGAGCAGTACTTC. Translation: CSARDQNEQYF.

In this sample, this clonotype turned up a few times. CDR3 region: CAIGLVRGRTGFSYEQYF. CDR3 coding DNA: TGTGCCATCGGTTTGGTCAGGGGGAGGACAGGGTTCTCCTACGAGCAGTACTTC. This chain links TRBV10-3 with TRBJ2-7; 8 bases fit TRBD1. Germline CDR1 ENHRY, CDR2 SYGVKD. The CDR3 is 18 amino acids. The V segment lost 8 bases and the J segment 0 bases; nucleotides outside the gene matches: 18.

The rearrangement uses TRBV11-2 and TRBJ2-5; maybe TRBD1 (6 bases). CDR1 and CDR2 from the germline V gene are SGHAT and FQNNGV. The CDR3 extends over 15 amino acids. Trimming pared 0 bases from V and 4 bases from J, leaving 12 bases between. The CDR3: CASSLDGQLPETQYF. The CDR3, as DNA: TGTGCCAGCAGCTTAGACGGACAGCTCCCAGAGACCCAGTACTTC.

This sequence joins TRBV7-2 and TRBJ1-5; D is ambiguous. V was clipped by 0 bases and J by 7 bases, with 13 bases between them. Germline CDR1 SGHTA, CDR2 FQGNSA. The CDR3 runs to 15 residues. CDR3 DNA: TGTGCCAGCAGCTTAGCGCCGGAGAATATGCAGCCCCAGCATTTT. Protein: CASSLAPENMQPQHF.

The rearrangement links TRBV3-1 to TRBJ1-5, with 12 bases fitting TRBD1. Germline lookup yields CDR1 LGHDT and CDR2 YNNKEL (reference sequence). With V trimmed by 3 bases and J by 5 bases, 2 bases remained unmatched. The CDR3 sequence is 15 residues long. Written as DNA, the CDR3 is TGTGCCAGCAGCCAGCGGGACAGGGGGCATCAGCCCCAGCATTTT. This translates into CASSQRDRGHQPQHF. The full variable domain, with the rest looked up from reference TRBV3-1 and TRBJ1-5, is DTAVSQTPKYLVTQMGNDKSIKCEQNLGHDTMYWYKQDSKKFLKIMFSYNNKELIINETVPNRFSPKSPDKAHLNLHINSLELGDSAVYFCASSQRDRGHQPQHFGDGTRLSIL.

The rearrangement uses TRBV29-1 and TRBJ2-3, with D possibly matching TRBD1 (6 bases). V was trimmed by 0 bases and J by 2 bases, leaving 12 bases between them. There are 15 residues in the CDR3. CDR1 is SQVTM, CDR2 ANQGSEA, per germline. The CDR3 DNA reads as TGCAGCGTTGAAGATCATAGGGGGATCACAGATACGCAGTATTTT. It yields the protein CSVEDHRGITDTQYF.

This chain links TRBV6-5 with TRBJ2-3; D is unresolved. The CDR3 runs 11 residues. Germline CDR1 reads MNHEY; CDR2 reads SVGAGI. V shed 8 bases and J shed 6 bases, with 9 bases lying between them. DNA of the CDR3: TGTGCCAGCCTGCTAGGGGATACGCAGTATTTT. It is translated as CASLLGDTQYF.

The chain carries TRBV18 and TRBJ2-2, with a tentative D call TRBD1 (5 bases). V lost 3 bases and J 4 bases, leaving 12 bases between the germline ends. The CDR3 has 15 residues. Looked up from germline, CDR1 is KGHSH and CDR2 is LQKENI. CDR3 coding DNA: TGTGCCAGCTCACCCATACTGGACACCACCGGGGAGCTGTTTTTT. It encodes CASSPILDTTGELFF.

This clonotype was counted many times. The V gene is TRBV4-3, the J gene TRBJ1-4; D is perhaps TRBD1 (5 bases). Germline assignment: CDR1 LGHNA and CDR2 YSLEER. The CDR3 is made up of 20 amino acids. V was cut by 0 bases and J by 0 bases, with 20 bases left in between. Here the CDR3 DNA reads TGCGCCAGCAGCCAAGACCTCAAGACAGTCCACGCTGCAACTAATGAAAAACTGTTTTTT. It specifies CASSQDLKTVHAATNEKLFF.

The rearrangement uses TRBV3-1 and TRBJ2-5; TRBD2 agrees at 7 bases. The CDR3 consists of 14 residues. Germline V gene lookup returns CDR1 LGHDT and CDR2 YNNKEL (reference sequence). Trimming at V came to 3 bases and at J to 3 bases, leaving 4 bases not matched to a gene. In DNA, the CDR3 is TGTGCCAGCAGCCATGGACTAGTAAAAGAGACCCAGTACTTC. It encodes CASSHGLVKETQYF.

This clonotype was detected many times. The chain links TRBV7-9 to TRBJ2-5; TRBD2 aligns across 7 bases. CDR1 is SEHNR, CDR2 FQNEAQ, per germline (reference sequence). The CDR3 loop spans 13 amino acids. V was clipped by 3 bases and J by 5 bases; unmatched bases: 3. DNA for the CDR3: TGTGCCAGCAGCTTGGGGGGGAGGGAGACCCAGTACTTC. Protein sequence: CASSLGGRETQYF.